This TCR beta chain derives from a study of blood T cell repertoires in COVID-19. Germline CDR1 reads MNHEY; CDR2 reads SVGEGT. V was clipped by 2 bases and J by 4 bases, with 8 bases between them. The CDR3 extends over 13 amino acids. Original handling: Amplification from reference gene primers served as the basis for estimated nucleated cell counts. Clones were sequenced by immunoSEQ multiplex PCR, and TCRdb holds only the in-frame ones, with some missing. From that table come the V and J calls and clone size; the DNA was used to work out D and trimming. The sample holds about 100,000 clones, approximately 90% seen once.

V is TRBV6-2 or TRBV6-3 and J is TRBJ2-5; D gene uncertain. The TCR sequence derives from a human donor with active COVID-19. The donor label of this sample is uncertain. Input material: peripheral blood. The CDR3 region is CASSYTETETQYF. The CDR3 bases are TGTGCCAGCAGTTACACAGAAACAGAGACCCAGTACTTC.